Below are 8 T cell receptor beta chains sequenced from a single sample in a study of cytomegalovirus exposure and HLA in healthy donors. In the PCR, 60 Vbeta and 13 Jbeta primers were used. This table comes from immunoSEQ multiplex PCR, and its TCRdb copy is limited to in-frame clones, with some not included. This sample carries some 190,000 clones, about 79% of them seen once, and the ten largest clones take around 1.6%. The sequencing input was PBMCs. The receptor set was obtained from a man aged 18 to 29 in good health and CMV-seronegative.

The J gene is TRBJ2-5, the V gene TRBV7-3, with D possibly being TRBD1 (5 bases). The CDR3 runs 13 residues. V lost 5 bases and J 4 bases, leaving 11 bases between the germline ends. Germline V gene lookup returns CDR1 SGHTA and CDR2 FQGTGA. CDR3 loop: CASSARAGETQYF. CDR3 nucleotide sequence: TGTGCCAGCAGCGCCAGGGCCGGAGAGACCCAGTACTTC.

The chain combines TRBV9 with TRBJ2-2; the D is unclear. V gave up 4 bases and J gave up 1 base, with 2 bases separating them. Germline V gene lookup returns CDR1 SGDLS and CDR2 YYNGEE. The CDR3 is 12 amino acids. CDR3 loop: CASSLNTGELFF. The CDR3 nucleotides read TGTGCCAGCAGCCTGAACACCGGGGAGCTGTTTTTT.

This clone was recorded only once. This chain uses TRBV7-2 with TRBJ2-7; 14 bases map to TRBD2. The CDR3 runs to 14 residues. Unmatched junction bases numbered 5, after V lost 4 bases and J lost 9 bases. Germline CDR1 SGHTA, CDR2 FQGNSA. CDR3 amino acids: CASSSGTSGRRQYF. Written as DNA, the CDR3 is TGTGCCAGCAGCTCCGGGACTAGCGGGAGAAGGCAGTACTTC.

The gene calls are TRBV6-6 and TRBJ2-4, with D possibly matching TRBD2 (6 bases). Trimming removed 8 bases at V and 2 bases at J, with 16 bases between. Germline V gene data show CDR1 as MNHNY and CDR2 as SVGAGI (reference sequence). The CDR3 has 15 residues. CDR3 sequence reads: CASAGTPSTKNIQYF. CDR3 nucleotide sequence: TGTGCCAGCGCCGGGACTCCGAGCACCAAAAACATTCAGTACTTC.

V gene TRBV9 combines with J gene TRBJ1-4, with a tentative D call TRBD1 (6 bases). The CDR3 covers 15 residues. Germline CDR1 is SGDLS and CDR2 is YYNGEE. V lost 3 bases and J 0 bases, leaving 9 bases between the germline ends. The chain's CDR3 is CASSAGTTTNEKLFF. CDR3 DNA: TGTGCCAGCAGCGCGGGGACAACAACTAATGAAAAACTGTTTTTT.

This chain uses TRBV18 with TRBJ2-7; 8 bases map to TRBD2. Germline CDR1 is KGHSH and CDR2 is LQKENI. The CDR3 spans 15 residues. V trimming: 0 bases; J trimming: 6 bases; junction bases outside the gene matches: 7. CDR3 coding DNA: TGTGCCAGCTCACCACCGAGCGGGAGCTTCTTCGAGCAGTACTTC. Translation gives CASSPPSGSFFEQYF.

This clone was found once. The chain employs TRBV21-1 and TRBJ1-1; the table assigns TRBD1, which was not confirmed against the DNA. TRBV21-1 is a pseudogene locus. The CDR3 has 15 residues. The CDR3 protein is CASSPRTDMNTEAFF. The CDR3 region has the DNA TGTGCCAGCAGCCCCCGGACAGACATGAACACTGAAGCTTTCTTT.

This clone has just a few counts. This chain connects TRBV5-1 to TRBJ1-4; D gene ambiguous. The V end was cut by 1 base, the J end by 7 bases, with 8 bases between. Looked up from germline, CDR1 is SGHRS and CDR2 is YFSETQ. The CDR3 has 13 residues. CDR3 in amino acids: CASSLSPAEKLFF. The CDR3 nucleotides are TGCGCCAGCAGCTTGAGCCCTGCTGAAAAACTGTTTTTT.